These T cell receptor beta chains were read from a single sample in a study of read filtering for tumor transcriptome and immune sequencing. One entry per CDR3 protein results from TCRdb running MiXCR on the reads. Of around 140,000 distinct CDR3 sequences detected, around 14% appear once; the ten largest clones hold 7.5% to 9.5%. Sequenced sample: a population of CD138-negative cells sorted from bone marrow. All receptors come from a donor at least 40 years old with multiple myeloma. Each CDR3 is given with its conserved first and last residue. A D gene is named only where the DNA matches it firmly. Some rows have no size entry. The others give once, few or many, or a class for an expanded clone.

D: TRBD2
J: TRBJ2-5
V: TRBV9
size: few
CDR3: CASSVAGLPQETQYF
DNA: TGTGCCAGCAGCGTAGCGGGACTACCGCAAGAGACCCAGTACTTC

D: .
J: TRBJ2-5
V: TRBV24-1
size: many
CDR3: CATSDFPDSRTQETQYF
DNA: TGTGCCACCAGTGATTTCCCGGACAGCCGAACCCAAGAGACCCAGTACTTC

D: TRBD2
J: TRBJ2-1
V: TRBV7-3
size: many
CDR3: CASSQSGSSYNEQFF
DNA: TGTGCCAGCAGCCAGAGCGGGAGTTCCTACAATGAGCAGTTCTTC

D: TRBD2
J: TRBJ2-1
V: TRBV5-1
size: many
CDR3: CASSLGASGPSTRYNEQFF
DNA: TGCGCCAGCAGCTTGGGAGCTAGCGGGCCCTCGACGAGGTACAATGAGCAGTTCTTC

D: .
J: TRBJ2-1
V: TRBV5-1
size: many
CDR3: CASSFDFGYNEQFF
DNA: TGCGCCAGCAGCTTCGATTTCGGCTACAATGAGCAGTTCTTC

D: TRBD1
J: TRBJ1-5
V: TRBV11-2
size: few
CDR3: CASSRTGGENQPQHF
DNA: TGTGCCAGCAGCCGGACAGGGGGTGAGAATCAGCCCCAGCATTTT

D: TRBD2
J: TRBJ2-1
V: TRBV7-3
size: many
CDR3: CASSYPSGSNEQFF
DNA: TGTGCCAGCAGCTACCCTAGCGGGAGTAATGAGCAGTTCTTC

D: TRBD2
J: TRBJ2-5
V: TRBV18
size: many
CDR3: CASSPPDLAGDRLKTQYF
DNA: TGTGCCAGCTCACCACCGGACCTAGCGGGAGATAGATTAAAGACCCAGTACTTC

D: TRBD2
J: TRBJ2-1
V: TRBV5-1
size: many
CDR3: CASSLVLAGYNEQFF
DNA: TGCGCCAGCAGCTTGGTACTAGCGGGCTACAATGAGCAGTTCTTC

D: .
J: TRBJ1-1
V: TRBV6-1
size: .
CDR3: CASSDDSLEAFF
DNA: TGTGCCAGCAGTGATGACAGCCTTGAAGCTTTCTTT

D: TRBD1
J: TRBJ1-4
V: TRBV9
size: many
CDR3: CASSATGRNEKLFF
DNA: TGTGCCAGCAGCGCGACAGGGCGGAATGAAAAACTGTTTTTT

D: .
J: TRBJ2-7
V: TRBV6-2/TRBV6-3
size: many
CDR3: CASMTGAYYEQYF
DNA: TGTGCCAGCATGACGGGAGCCTACTACGAGCAGTACTTC

D: TRBD1
J: TRBJ2-3
V: TRBV29-1
size: many
CDR3: CSVRQGGGTDTQYF
DNA: TGCAGCGTTCGACAGGGGGGGGGCACAGATACGCAGTATTTT

D: TRBD2
J: TRBJ2-1
V: TRBV7-8
size: many
CDR3: CASSLVGTNNYNEQFF
DNA: TGTGCCAGCAGCTTGGTAGGGACTAACAACTACAATGAGCAGTTCTTC

D: .
J: TRBJ2-5
V: TRBV27
size: .
CDR3: CASSLAGTFKETQYF
DNA: TGTGCCAGCAGTTTAGCGGGGACCTTTAAAGAGACCCAGTACTTC

D: .
J: TRBJ1-4
V: TRBV10-3
size: many
CDR3: CAISRGHNEKLFF
DNA: TGTGCCATCAGTCGGGGGCATAATGAAAAACTGTTTTTT

D: TRBD2
J: TRBJ2-2
V: TRBV9
size: .
CDR3: CASSVGTSGRVNTGELFF
DNA: TGTGCCAGCAGCGTAGGGACTAGCGGGAGAGTGAACACCGGGGAGCTGTTTTTT

D: .
J: TRBJ2-1
V: TRBV5-1
size: many
CDR3: CASSVGRTVLKGDEQFF
DNA: TGCGCCAGCAGCGTTGGCCGTACCGTACTGAAAGGGGATGAGCAGTTCTTC

D: TRBD2
J: TRBJ2-1
V: TRBV2
size: many
CDR3: CASRASGVYNEQFF
DNA: TGTGCCAGCAGGGCTAGCGGGGTCTACAATGAGCAGTTCTTC

D: TRBD1
J: TRBJ1-1
V: TRBV7-9
size: .
CDR3: CASSPPTGFLLNTEAFF
DNA: TGTGCCAGCAGCCCCCCGACAGGGTTCCTTTTGAACACTGAAGCTTTCTTT

D: TRBD2
J: TRBJ2-1
V: TRBV6-5
size: .
CDR3: CASSYPPGSGRKNNEQFF
DNA: TGTGCCAGCAGTTACCCACCTGGTAGCGGGAGAAAGAACAATGAGCAGTTCTTC

D: .
J: TRBJ1-4
V: TRBV20-1
size: many
CDR3: CSVPGTTNEKLFF
DNA: TGCAGTGTCCCGGGAACCACTAATGAAAAACTGTTTTTT

D: .
J: TRBJ2-7
V: TRBV6-2/TRBV6-3
size: .
CDR3: CASSEGRDTSFYEQYF
DNA: TGTGCCAGCAGTGAAGGCCGGGACACCTCTTTTTACGAGCAGTACTTC

D: .
J: TRBJ2-2
V: TRBV29-1
size: many
CDR3: CSVPAENTGELFF
DNA: TGCAGCGTTCCGGCAGAGAACACCGGGGAGCTGTTTTTT

D: .
J: TRBJ2-1
V: TRBV20-1
size: many
CDR3: CSASPGVEQFF
DNA: TGCAGTGCTAGCCCCGGAGTTGAGCAGTTCTTC

D: TRBD1
J: TRBJ2-3
V: TRBV7-2
size: many
CDR3: CASSFPPEGTVTDTQYF
DNA: TGTGCCAGCAGCTTCCCCCCAGAGGGGACAGTCACAGATACGCAGTATTTT

D: .
J: TRBJ2-2
V: TRBV20-1
size: many
CDR3: CSARVRDEVGELFF
DNA: TGCAGTGCTAGAGTCCGGGACGAGGTCGGGGAGCTGTTTTTT

D: TRBD2
J: TRBJ2-1
V: TRBV13
size: few
CDR3: CASSRGRVEYNEQFF
DNA: TGTGCCAGCAGCCGCGGGAGGGTCGAATACAATGAGCAGTTCTTC

D: .
J: TRBJ2-1
V: TRBV6-1
size: many
CDR3: CASSTSGLSYNEQFF
DNA: .

D: .
J: TRBJ2-3
V: TRBV18
size: few
CDR3: CASSPPSGDTQYF
DNA: TGTGCCAGCTCACCACCGTCGGGAGATACGCAGTATTTT

D: .
J: TRBJ2-3
V: TRBV19
size: few
CDR3: CASRGPSTDTQYF
DNA: TGTGCCAGTAGGGGTCCTAGCACAGATACGCAGTATTTT

D: TRBD1
J: TRBJ1-5
V: TRBV12-5
size: .
CDR3: CARGLLQGAGSPQHF
DNA: TGTGCTAGAGGTTTGCTTCAGGGGGCCGGATCGCCCCAGCATTTT

D: .
J: TRBJ1-1
V: TRBV4-1
size: .
CDR3: CASSQGRGVMNTEAFF
DNA: TGCGCCAGCAGCCAAGGCAGGGGCGTTATGAACACTGAAGCTTTCTTT

D: .
J: TRBJ2-7
V: TRBV25-1
size: many
CDR3: CASSLGFYEQYF
DNA: TGTGCCAGCAGTCTAGGGTTTTACGAGCAGTACTTC

D: .
J: TRBJ1-4
V: TRBV5-6
size: few
CDR3: CASSLKGTSGEKLFF
DNA: TGTGCCAGCAGCTTGAAGGGCACCTCAGGGGAAAAACTGTTTTTT

D: .
J: TRBJ2-2
V: TRBV13
size: many
CDR3: CASSLDPGLGTGELFF
DNA: TGTGCCAGCAGCTTAGATCCGGGACTGGGCACCGGGGAGCTGTTTTTT

D: TRBD1
J: TRBJ1-2
V: TRBV20-1
size: many
CDR3: CSAGDRGGYTF
DNA: TGCAGTGCTGGGGACAGGGGTGGCTACACCTTC

D: .
J: TRBJ1-5
V: TRBV27
size: many
CDR3: CASRPGLRQPQHF
DNA: TGTGCCAGCAGACCGGGGTTGCGGCAGCCCCAGCATTTT

D: .
J: TRBJ1-5
V: TRBV27
size: many
CDR3: CARPGQFNQPQHF
DNA: TGTGCCCGTCCCGGGCAGTTCAATCAGCCCCAGCATTTT

D: .
J: TRBJ2-3
V: TRBV29-1
size: many
CDR3: CSVSLATSTDTQYF
DNA: TGCAGCGTATCTCTAGCGACTAGCACAGATACGCAGTATTTT

D: .
J: TRBJ2-7
V: TRBV12-3/TRBV12-4
size: many
CDR3: CASSLATLYEQYF
DNA: TGTGCCAGCAGTTTAGCGACACTCTACGAGCAGTACTTC

D: .
J: TRBJ1-5
V: TRBV12-3/TRBV12-4
size: many
CDR3: CASSFGSGTWQPQHF
DNA: TGTGCCAGCAGTTTTGGCTCAGGGACATGGCAGCCCCAGCATTTT

D: .
J: TRBJ2-2
V: TRBV6-5
size: .
CDR3: CASTRGRDTGELFF
DNA: TGTGCCAGCACCCGGGGGAGAGACACCGGGGAGCTGTTTTTT

D: .
J: TRBJ2-1
V: TRBV6-1
size: many
CDR3: CASSENSVGGKAYNEQFF
DNA: TGTGCCAGCAGTGAAAATTCAGTTGGCGGGAAGGCCTACAATGAGCAGTTCTTC

D: .
J: TRBJ1-1
V: TRBV4-1
size: many
CDR3: CASSQVGVGTEAFF
DNA: TGCGCCAGCAGCCAAGTCGGGGTAGGGACTGAAGCTTTCTTT

D: .
J: TRBJ2-7
V: TRBV20-1
size: .
CDR3: CSASDTGYEQYF
DNA: TGCAGTGCTAGCGACACAGGGTACGAGCAGTACTTC

D: TRBD2
J: TRBJ2-7
V: TRBV5-4
size: .
CDR3: CASSWTSGSISYEQYF
DNA: TGTGCCAGCAGCTGGACTAGCGGGAGTATCTCCTACGAGCAGTACTTC

D: .
J: TRBJ1-5
V: TRBV10-2
size: many
CDR3: CASSEQGTSNQPQHF
DNA: TGCGCCAGCAGTGAGCAGGGGACTAGCAATCAGCCCCAGCATTTT

D: TRBD1
J: TRBJ2-2
V: TRBV20-1
size: many
CDR3: CSARWDRGRTGELFF
DNA: TGCAGTGCTAGATGGGACAGGGGTAGAACCGGGGAGCTGTTTTTT

D: .
J: TRBJ1-5
V: TRBV19
size: many
CDR3: CASRSQGSGNQPQHF
DNA: TGTGCCAGTCGATCCCAGGGCTCTGGGAATCAGCCCCAGCATTTT

D: .
J: TRBJ1-1
V: TRBV5-1
size: many
CDR3: CASSPWAGVSTEAFF
DNA: TGCGCCAGCAGCCCGTGGGCAGGGGTAAGCACTGAAGCTTTCTTT

D: .
J: TRBJ1-1
V: TRBV7-9
size: many
CDR3: CASSFRTTLNTEAFF
DNA: TGTGCCAGCAGCTTTAGAACGACCCTGAACACTGAAGCTTTCTTT